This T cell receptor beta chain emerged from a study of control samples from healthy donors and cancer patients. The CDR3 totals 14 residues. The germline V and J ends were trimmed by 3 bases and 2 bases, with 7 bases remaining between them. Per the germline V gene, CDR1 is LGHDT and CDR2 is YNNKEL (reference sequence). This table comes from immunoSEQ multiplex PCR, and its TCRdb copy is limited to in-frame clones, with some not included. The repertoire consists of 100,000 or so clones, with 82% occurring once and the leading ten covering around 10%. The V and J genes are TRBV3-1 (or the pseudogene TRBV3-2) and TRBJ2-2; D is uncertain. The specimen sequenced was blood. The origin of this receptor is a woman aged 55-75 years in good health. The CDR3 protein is CASSQKSNTGELFF. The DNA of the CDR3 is TGTGCCAGCAGCCAGAAATCAAACACCGGGGAGCTGTTTTTT.